A single sample gave rise to the 29 T cell receptor beta chains below, sequenced in a study of shared clonotypes between healthy human individuals (dated by TCRdb to about 2020). Library generation was performed with the immunoSEQ multiplex PCR assay. The clones in this table, taken by TCRdb from immuneACCESS, are in-frame only. Not every clone is retained; where verified, under half of the shortfall comes from an unresolved V gene, and the cause of the rest is unknown. In this sample the table shows around 200,000 clones, 85% to 95% of which occur a single time. The leading ten clones occupy about 0.07% of the sample. The sequenced sample was naive CD4+ T cells sorted from blood. The cell subset or site label of this sample denotes: CD45RA+ positively selected. Receptors originate from a woman aged 30 to 39 in good health.

This clone was seen a few times. The chain combines TRBV28 with TRBJ2-7, with 8 bases aligning to TRBD1. This CDR3 comprises 13 residues. CDR1 and CDR2 (germline): MDHEN, SYDVKM. The ends lost 5 bases at V and 5 bases at J; junction bases unmatched: 5. DNA for the CDR3: TGTGCCAGCAGTCGGACAGGGTATCACGAGCAGTACTTC. It specifies CASSRTGYHEQYF.

The V and J genes are TRBV6-5 and TRBJ2-7; D might be TRBD1 or TRBD2, each matching 5 bases. The CDR3 runs to 16 residues. Germline values: CDR1 MNHEY, CDR2 SVGAGI. Deletions cut 0 bases from V and 2 bases from J, with 14 bases between. The CDR3 loop is CASSYSQPGTTYEQYF. The CDR3 bases are TGTGCCAGCAGTTACTCCCAACCCGGGACCACCTACGAGCAGTACTTC.

The CDR3 DNA follows: TGTGCCAGCAGCGCCGGGACAGGGAACGAGCAGTACTTC. The encoded protein is CASSAGTGNEQYF. The chain couples TRBV28 to TRBJ2-7; 9 positions match TRBD1. The CDR3 has 13 residues. V lost 6 bases to trimming and J lost 5 bases; unmatched junction nucleotides: 5. The germline V gene encodes CDR1 MDHEN and CDR2 SYDVKM.

The V call is TRBV5-1, the J call TRBJ2-7; 7 positions match TRBD1. Germline V gives CDR1 SGHRS, CDR2 YFSETQ. This CDR3 contains 18 residues. V lost 4 bases to trimming and J lost 0 bases; unmatched junction nucleotides: 16. The CDR3 sequence: CASSPGQRPPGPSYEQYF. CDR3 nucleotides: TGCGCCAGCAGCCCGGGACAGCGACCCCCAGGGCCCTCCTACGAGCAGTACTTC.

The chain links TRBV10-3 to TRBJ2-7, with 8 positions matching TRBD2. With V trimmed by 1 base and J by 0 bases, 11 bases remained unmatched. The CDR3 loop spans 18 amino acids. Germline loops: CDR1 ENHRY, CDR2 SYGVKD. This CDR3 is CAISEYPWGLDNSYEQYF. DNA of the CDR3: TGTGCCATCAGTGAGTATCCATGGGGACTAGACAACTCCTACGAGCAGTACTTC.

V usage is TRBV7-6 and J usage is TRBJ2-4; a weak D match, TRBD1 (5 bases). V lost 6 bases and J 0 bases, leaving 12 bases between the germline ends. The germline gives CDR1 SGHVS, CDR2 FNYEAQ. The CDR3 consists of 15 residues. Here the CDR3 DNA reads TGTGCCAGCAGTCCGACAGTTCTAGCCAAAAACATTCAGTACTTC. This codes for CASSPTVLAKNIQYF.

V usage is TRBV29-1 and J usage is TRBJ2-4; D unresolved. This CDR3 spans 13 amino acids. Trimming removed 5 bases from V and 3 bases from J, with 11 bases in between. From germline, CDR1 is SQVTM and CDR2 ANQGSEA. CDR3 nucleotide sequence: TGCAGCGTTCTTGTATGGGGCAAAAACATTCAGTACTTC. Amino acids: CSVLVWGKNIQYF.

The chain uses TRBV10-2 and TRBJ2-7; 8 bases are a match to TRBD2. The germline V gene encodes CDR1 WSHSY and CDR2 SAAADI. The V segment lost 0 bases and the J segment 3 bases; nucleotides outside the gene matches: 7. The CDR3 is 16 residues long. CDR3 coding DNA: TGCGCCAGCAGTGAGTCGGCGGGAGGCCGCGTCTACGAGCAGTACTTC. It specifies CASSESAGGRVYEQYF.

This chain joins TRBV27 and TRBJ2-7; 7 nucleotides match TRBD1. The CDR3 totals 13 residues. J was trimmed by 3 bases and V by 6 bases; bases with no gene match: 5. Looked up from germline, CDR1 is MNHEY and CDR2 is SMNVEV (reference sequence). CDR3 region: CASRGTANYEQYF. CDR3 nucleotide sequence: TGTGCCAGCAGGGGGACAGCGAACTACGAGCAGTACTTC.

The V and J genes are TRBV5-1 and TRBJ1-1, with 7 nucleotides matching TRBD1. The CDR3 has 15 amino acids. Germline trimming cut 2 bases from V and 4 bases from J; bases unmatched to any gene: 8. Germline V gene sequence: CDR1 SGHRS, CDR2 YFSETQ. The CDR3 DNA reads TGCGCCAGCAGCTTTTACGACAGGGATGCCACTGAAGCTTTCTTT. This gives the protein CASSFYDRDATEAFF. Using reference TRBV5-1 and TRBJ1-1 for the parts outside the CDR3, the full variable domain is KAGVTQTPRYLIKTRGQQVTLSCSPISGHRSVSWYQQTPGQGLQFLFEYFSETQRNKGNFPGRFSGRQFSNSRSEMNVSTLELGDSALYLCASSFYDRDATEAFFGQGTRLTVV.

The rearrangement joins TRBV6-6 to TRBJ1-6, with D unclear. The CDR3 has 14 residues. Looked up from germline, CDR1 is MNHNY and CDR2 is SVGAGI (reference sequence). Trimming removed 2 bases from V and 5 bases from J, with 7 bases in between. The DNA of the CDR3 is TGTGCCAGCAGTTACGGTCTGAATAATTCACCCCTCCACTTT. Translation gives CASSYGLNNSPLHF.

V gene TRBV15 combines with J gene TRBJ1-2; D is uncertain. V gave up 0 bases and J gave up 4 bases, with 6 bases separating them. CDR3 length: 13 amino acids. The germline CDR1 and CDR2 sequences are LNHNV and YYDKDF (reference sequence). CDR3 sequence reads: CATSRESVYGYTF. Here the CDR3 DNA reads TGTGCCACCAGCAGAGAGTCAGTCTATGGCTACACCTTC.

The chain recombines TRBV11-2 with TRBJ2-4; D uncertain. Trimming cost V 5 bases and J 6 bases, with 11 bases left between them. Germline CDR1 reads SGHAT; CDR2 reads FQNNGV. This CDR3 region has 13 residues. CDR3: CASSTEQINIQYF. DNA of the CDR3: TGTGCCAGCAGCACCGAACAAATAAACATTCAGTACTTC.

The chain couples TRBV19 to TRBJ1-1, with D possibly TRBD1 on 5 matching bases. Germline CDR1 LNHDA, CDR2 SQIVND (reference sequence). V was pared by 2 bases and J by 3 bases, with 7 bases between. The CDR3 runs to 13 residues. CDR3: CASSIRGDTEAFF. The CDR3 DNA reads as TGTGCCAGTAGTATACGAGGGGACACTGAAGCTTTCTTT.

DNA of the CDR3: TGTGCCAGCAGTGACTCTGGCAGGGGCCGCTTGGATACGCAGTATTTT. It specifies CASSDSGRGRLDTQYF. V and J are TRBV6-4 and TRBJ2-3, with D possibly TRBD1 on 6 matching bases. The CDR3 totals 16 residues. Germline V gene data show CDR1 as MRHNA and CDR2 as SNTAGT. Trimming pared 0 bases from V and 6 bases from J, leaving 16 bases between.

The V and J genes are TRBV6-5 and TRBJ1-3; D remains unclear. The CDR3 runs 15 residues. V shed 1 base and J shed 2 bases, with 9 bases lying between them. The germline V gene has CDR1 MNHEY and CDR2 SVGAGI. CDR3 loop: CASSYLAGAGNTIYF. CDR3 nucleotide sequence: TGTGCCAGCAGTTACTTGGCGGGTGCTGGAAACACCATATATTTT.

The CDR3 is CAWSVLDLAQYF. Here the CDR3 DNA reads TGTGCCTGGAGTGTCCTTGATCTTGCACAGTACTTC. This chain links TRBV30 with TRBJ2-5, with unresolved D. V was clipped by 0 bases and J by 11 bases, with 13 bases between them. The CDR3 runs to 12 residues. Germline loops: CDR1 GTSNPN, CDR2 SVGIG (reference sequence).

This clone has more than one count but fewer than ten. The V call is TRBV11-2, the J call TRBJ2-7; D may match TRBD1 or TRBD2 (5 bases each). In germline, CDR1 is SGHAT, CDR2 FQNNGV. V was cut by 2 bases and J by 7 bases, with 12 bases left in between. CDR3 size: 13 residues. CDR3 nucleotides: TGTGCCAGCAGCTTACCTGGGGGAAGGGAGCAGTACTTC. This codes for CASSLPGGREQYF. The full variable domain, completed using reference TRBV11-2 and TRBJ2-7, is EAGVAQSPRYKIIEKRQSVAFWCNPISGHATLYWYQQILGQGPKLLIQFQNNGVVDDSQLPKDRFSAERLKGVDSTLKIQPAKLEDSAVYLCASSLPGGREQYFGPGTRLTVT.

This clone has a single count. The V gene is TRBV21-1, the J gene TRBJ1-4. TRBV21-1 is assigned pseudogene status. The CDR3 extends over 15 amino acids. CDR3: CASSKRRLTNEKLFF. For the CDR3, the DNA is TGTGCCAGCAGCAAACGTCGGTTAACTAATGAAAAACTGTTTTTT.

The sample holds one count of this clone. The V gene is TRBV7-2, the J gene TRBJ2-5; TRBD2 aligns across 11 bases. The better agreement between TRBJ2-7 and the DNA end casts doubt on the J call. The CDR3 length is 16 residues. Germline CDR1 and CDR2: SGHTA and FQGNSA. As DNA, the CDR3 is TGTGCCAGCAGCTTTGCCGGGACTAGCGGTTTAATCGAGCAGTACTTC. Its protein product is CASSFAGTSGLIEQYF.

The CDR3 nucleotides read TGTGCCAGTAGTATAACCGCGGACAGTCTTGGTGCCGGGGAGCTGTTTTTT. Its translation: CASSITADSLGAGELFF. V is TRBV19 and J is TRBJ2-2; D possibly corresponds to TRBD1 (6 bases). This CDR3 contains 17 residues. Trimming stripped 2 bases from V and 6 bases from J, with 19 bases between. Germline CDR1 reads LNHDA; CDR2 reads SQIVND (reference sequence).

The genes are TRBV11-2 and TRBJ2-7; the D gene is possibly TRBD2 (6 bases). Germline assignment: CDR1 SGHAT and CDR2 FQNNGV. Trimming cost V 6 bases and J 3 bases, with 21 bases left between them. This CDR3 has 16 amino acids. The CDR3 is CASRPLYARGLYEQYF. In nucleotides, the CDR3 is TGTGCCAGCAGGCCCCTCTACGCAAGGGGACTCTACGAGCAGTACTTC.

The V and J genes are TRBV5-1 and TRBJ2-2; 9 nucleotides align to TRBD2. Trimming took 8 bases from V and 2 from J; bases not matched to a gene: 7. The length of the CDR3 is 15 residues. Looked up from germline, CDR1 is SGHRS and CDR2 is YFSETQ. The CDR3 spells CASFPGLANTGELFF. In DNA form, the CDR3 reads TGCGCCAGTTTTCCGGGACTAGCTAACACCGGGGAGCTGTTTTTT.

This clone has just a few counts. The chain has TRBV2 and TRBJ2-7, with 8 bases lining up with TRBD2. The germline gives CDR1 SNHLY, CDR2 FYNNEI. CDR3 size: 14 residues. The V segment lost 6 bases and the J segment 0 bases; nucleotides outside the gene matches: 4. Written as DNA, the CDR3 is TGTGCCAGCAGCCGGACTAGCATCTCCTACGAGCAGTACTTC. This codes for CASSRTSISYEQYF.

V gene TRBV30 combines with J gene TRBJ2-5; a weak D match, TRBD1 (6 bases). The J call may be mistaken, given a closer DNA end match to TRBJ2-7. This CDR3 region has 11 residues. CDR1 and CDR2 (germline): GTSNPN, SVGIG (reference sequence). The CDR3 loop is CAWRDSSEQYF. CDR3 in DNA: TGTGCCTGGAGGGACAGCTCCGAGCAGTACTTC.

J is TRBJ2-7 and V is TRBV6-5; 7 bases align to TRBD2. This CDR3 region has 14 residues. Germline CDR1 MNHEY, CDR2 SVGAGI. Germline trimming cut 6 bases from V and 5 bases from J; bases unmatched to any gene: 10. The CDR3 protein is CASRSVAGVHEQYF. In DNA form, the CDR3 reads TGTGCCAGCAGATCCGTCGCGGGAGTCCACGAGCAGTACTTC.

This sequence joins TRBV7-9 and TRBJ1-4; D gene uncertain. Looked up from germline, CDR1 is SEHNR and CDR2 is FQNEAQ (reference sequence). The V gene lost 5 bases and the J gene lost 4 bases, with 11 bases spanning the gap. The CDR3 spans 14 residues. In nucleotides, the CDR3 is TGTGCCAGCAGCCCCGTGGGAGTTAATGAAAAACTGTTTTTT. Its protein is CASSPVGVNEKLFF.

The chain couples TRBV2 to TRBJ2-2; tentative D call: TRBD2 (6 bases). This CDR3 spans 13 amino acids. V was shortened by 6 bases and J by 6 bases, with 11 bases between the two germline ends. Germline CDR1 is SNHLY and CDR2 is FYNNEI. CDR3: CASRATSPGELFF. CDR3 bases: TGTGCCAGCAGGGCGACTAGTCCCGGGGAGCTGTTTTTT. The full variable domain, rest sourced from reference TRBV2 and TRBJ2-2, is EPEVTQTPSHQVTQMGQEVILRCVPISNHLYFYWYRQILGQKVEFLVSFYNNEISEKSEIFDDQFSVERPDGSNFTLKIRSTKLEDSAMYFCASRATSPGELFFGEGSRLTVL.

CDR3: CAWGTGGLVGNTIYF. The CDR3 DNA sequence: TGTGCCTGGGGGACAGGGGGCTTGGTAGGAAACACCATATATTTT. The chain carries TRBV30 and TRBJ1-3, with TRBD1 matching 12 bases. The CDR3 length is 15 residues. V lost 5 bases to trimming and J lost 4 bases; unmatched junction nucleotides: 6. Looked up from germline, CDR1 is GTSNPN and CDR2 is SVGIG (reference sequence).